This T cell receptor (beta chain) was found in a study of breast tumors, draining lymph nodes, adjacent tissues. This clonotype was detected ten times or more. Its antigen is undetermined. Whole-study results and caveats: Luminal-like breast cancer showed significantly greater tumor-nontumor repertoire similarity than basal-like breast cancer did. Most tumor T cells seemingly derive from lymph node, then expand in tumor. Tumor TCR diversity was below lymph nodes but above nontumor tissue.

CDR1 is LNHDA and CDR2 is SQIVND in the germline V gene (reference sequence). The CDR3 is 14 residues long. Trimming cost V 9 bases and J 1 base; bases outside gene matches: 9. The lymph nodes were axillary draining lymph nodes from breast cancer patients. TCRdb itself ran the multiplex PCR reads through MiXCR, one entry per CDR3 protein. The repertoire consists of fewer than 150,000 distinct CDR3 sequences, with around 21% occurring once and the leading ten covering around 2.2%. What was sequenced was axillary lymph node tissue. The TCR comes from a female donor with breast cancer. Some clones in this sample may be carry-over from other donors' samples. The chain carries TRBV19 and TRBJ2-7; 7 nucleotides align to TRBD2. The CDR3 loop reads CASSISGISYEQYF. CDR3 sequence (DNA): TGTGCCAGCTCGATCAGCGGGATATCCTACGAGCAGTACTTC.